The 7 T cell receptor beta chains in this list originate from one sample, sequenced in a study of early T cells in non-severe SARS-CoV-2 infection. TCRdb reprocessed the 5' RACE reads via MiXCR and lists one record per CDR3 protein. The table includes some 50,000 distinct CDR3 sequences, 5.4% detected once. Sample: whole blood, taken at baseline. The receptors were sampled from an adult who was a healthcare worker with PCR-confirmed SARS-CoV-2 infection or an uninfected control (not recorded which).

There are many counts of this clonotype. The chain uses TRBV6-1 and TRBJ2-3; a possible D gene is TRBD1 (6 bases). Germline V gene lookup returns CDR1 MNHNS and CDR2 SASEGT. The length of the CDR3 is 13 residues. With 6 bases removed from V and 0 bases from J, the gap between germline ends came to 7 bases. CDR3 bases: TGTGCCAGCAGGGGACATAGCACAGATACGCAGTATTTT. Protein product: CASRGHSTDTQYF.

This clonotype was seen ten or more times. The chain uses TRBV12-3 or TRBV12-4 and TRBJ1-1, with no clear D. This CDR3 is built from 13 residues. Trimming stripped 3 bases from V and 4 bases from J, with 9 bases between. This CDR3 is CASSFPPTTEAFF. The CDR3 DNA follows: TGTGCCAGCAGTTTCCCCCCCACCACTGAAGCTTTCTTT.

This clonotype was detected many times. The V and J genes are TRBV5-1 and TRBJ2-2; no definite D call. Per the germline V gene, CDR1 is SGHRS and CDR2 is YFSETQ. The CDR3 is 14 amino acids. The V end lost 1 base, the J end lost 3 bases, and 7 bases lay between the germline ends. CDR3 sequence: CASSLLTDTGELFF. In DNA, the CDR3 is TGCGCCAGCAGCTTGCTAACAGACACCGGGGAGCTGTTTTTT.

J is TRBJ2-7 and V is TRBV11-2; D possibly corresponds to TRBD2 (6 bases). V dropped 4 bases and J dropped 3 bases, with 16 bases sitting between them. The germline CDR1 and CDR2 sequences are SGHAT and FQNNGV. This CDR3 is built from 15 residues. The CDR3 DNA sequence: TGTGCCAGCAGCTCACCGGAGCGGGTCAACTACGAGCAGTACTTC. Its translation is CASSSPERVNYEQYF.

Of note for this clonotype: A much larger clone differs from this one at a single base, so this may be a read error. The rearrangement uses TRBV20-1 and TRBJ2-1; no reliable D call. CDR3 length: 14 amino acids. V was trimmed by 2 bases and J by 3 bases, leaving 11 bases between them. Germline values: CDR1 DFQATT, CDR2 SNEGSKA (reference sequence). In nucleotides, the CDR3 is TGCAGTGCTAGAACTGGCGTCCTCTACAATGAGCAGTTCTTC. The encoded protein is CSARTGVLYNEQFF.

This clonotype was found a few times. The chain is built from TRBV2 and TRBJ1-5, with TRBD1 as a possible D gene (6 bases). CDR3 length: 19 amino acids. V lost 8 bases and J 0 bases, leaving 26 bases between the germline ends. The V gene's germline CDR1 is SNHLY and CDR2 FYNNEI. CDR3 region: CASLKHRTGISGSNQPQHF. The CDR3, as DNA: TGTGCCAGCCTGAAACACCGAACAGGGATTTCGGGTAGCAATCAGCCCCAGCATTTT.

This clonotype was counted many times. The chain employs TRBV7-9 and TRBJ2-7, with D tentatively TRBD1 (6 bases). Germline CDR1 is SEHNR and CDR2 is FQNEAQ (reference sequence). V lost 4 bases and J lost 4, with 14 bases in between. The CDR3 runs to 14 residues. CDR3 DNA: TGTGCCAGCAGCTCACCAGGGGCGAGTTACGAGCAGTACTTC. Translating gives CASSSPGASYEQYF.